Listed below are T cell receptor beta chains from one sample, sequenced in a study of naive and memory T cell subsets. TCRdb re-called the UMI-ligation and nested PCR reads with MiXCR, one entry per CDR3 protein. The profile shows approximately 100,000 distinct CDR3 sequences, around 15% of them singletons. Sequencing input: naive CD8+ T cells from blood. These receptors all come from a human donor in good health. CDR3s include the opening cysteine and the closing phenylalanine or tryptophan. D genes are given only for firm matches. For some rows the clone size is stated as once, few or many, or as a class when expanded; others skip it.

J,V,size,D,length,DNA,CDR3
TRBJ1-2,TRBV24-1,many,.,11,TGTGCCACCAGTGATTCGGAGGGCTACACCTTC,CATSDSEGYTF
TRBJ2-2,TRBV6-2/TRBV6-3,.,.,15,TGTGCCAGCAGTTACGTCGGGGCGTACACCGGGGAGCTGTTTTTT,CASSYVGAYTGELFF
TRBJ2-2,TRBV7-9,.,TRBD2,16,TGTGCCAGCACAGACTTTCGGACTAGCGGGACCGGGGAGCTGTTTTTT,CASTDFRTSGTGELFF
TRBJ1-2,TRBV29-1,few,TRBD1,12,TGCAGCGTAGTCACAGGGGTCTATGGCTACACCTTC,CSVVTGVYGYTF
TRBJ1-5,TRBV5-6,.,.,15,TGTGCCAGCAGCTTGGCCGGGGCAGGGTGGCAGCCCCAGCATTTT,CASSLAGAGWQPQHF
TRBJ2-7,TRBV7-9,.,TRBD1,16,TGTGCCAGCAGTCTCCTTCGTGGGGACAGGGCCTACGAGCAGTACTTC,CASSLLRGDRAYEQYF
TRBJ2-7,TRBV6-2/TRBV6-3,.,.,12,TGTGCCAGCGGGGGTCCCTCCTACGAGCAGTACTTC,CASGGPSYEQYF
TRBJ2-1,TRBV29-1,many,.,16,TGCAGCGTTGAAGTCGGGGGCCCCGACAGTTACAATGAGCAGTTCTTC,CSVEVGGPDSYNEQFF
TRBJ2-2,TRBV13,.,TRBD2,17,TGTGCCAGCAGCAGCAGACTAGCGGGAGTGGCCACCGGGGAGCTGTTTTTT,CASSSRLAGVATGELFF
TRBJ2-7,TRBV5-6,.,.,14,TGTGCCAGCAGCTCCGGACAGTCCTATTACGAGCAGTACTTC,CASSSGQSYYEQYF
TRBJ1-2,TRBV20-1,few,.,17,TGCAGTGCTACCACTAGGGGGGGTTCAGCGGCTAACTATGGCTACACCTTC,CSATTRGGSAANYGYTF
TRBJ2-7,TRBV16,many,.,11,TGTGCCAGCAGTCGTTACGACGAGCAGTACTTC,CASSRYDEQYF
TRBJ2-1,TRBV27,few,.,14,TGTGCCAGCAGCCGACCAGGGAAGAGGCATGAGCAGTTCTTC,CASSRPGKRHEQFF
TRBJ2-7,TRBV13,few,TRBD2,16,TGTGCCAGCAGCTTAATGGCTAGCGGGAGCTGGGGCGAGCAGTACTTC,CASSLMASGSWGEQYF
TRBJ2-7,TRBV6-1,.,.,10,TGTGCCAGCGCTTCAACAGAACGGTACTTC,CASASTERYF
TRBJ2-4,TRBV6-6,few,.,13,TGTGCCAGCAGTTACCAAGGGTGGGACATTCAGTACTTC,CASSYQGWDIQYF
TRBJ2-2,TRBV29-1,.,.,11,TGCAGCGCCGAAAGCCGGGGGGAGCTGTTTTTT,CSAESRGELFF
TRBJ2-1,TRBV6-2/TRBV6-3,.,TRBD2,16,TGTGCCAGCAGCCCCTTCCCGGCGGGGGGACACAATGAGCAGTTCTTC,CASSPFPAGGHNEQFF
TRBJ1-2,TRBV7-9,.,.,15,TGTGCCAGCAGCGAAGGCAGGGTTGATAACTATGGCTACACCTTC,CASSEGRVDNYGYTF
TRBJ2-7,TRBV5-4,many,TRBD2,15,TGTGCCAGCAGCTGGGGAGCGGGGGGGATCGGCGAGCAGTACTTC,CASSWGAGGIGEQYF
TRBJ2-1,TRBV3-1,few,TRBD2,16,TGTGCCAGCAGCCAAGCCGGACTAGCGGGATACAATGAGCAGTTCTTC,CASSQAGLAGYNEQFF
TRBJ2-5,TRBV7-2,few,.,16,TGTGCCAGCAGCTTCCCCACGACCAAACCTCAAGAGACCCAGTACTTC,CASSFPTTKPQETQYF
TRBJ1-4,TRBV7-9,many,.,12,TGTGCCAGCAGGGACTATAGTGAAAAACTGTTTTTT,CASRDYSEKLFF
TRBJ1-2,TRBV18,many,.,13,TGTGCCAGCTCCCCCCCTGTTGGACATGGCTACACCTTC,CASSPPVGHGYTF
TRBJ1-2,TRBV19,many,.,19,TGTGCCAGTAGTATGGATGGGGCAAGGGGCGCCCTTCTGAACTATGGCTACACCTTC,CASSMDGARGALLNYGYTF
TRBJ2-1,TRBV24-1,.,TRBD2,13,TGTGCCACCAGGGCTAGCGGTAACAATGAGCAGTTCTTC,CATRASGNNEQFF
TRBJ1-5,TRBV5-6,many,.,15,TGTGCCAGCAGCCTCACGGGGGAAGGGAATCAGCCCCAGCATTTT,CASSLTGEGNQPQHF
TRBJ2-7,TRBV28,few,TRBD2,15,TGTGCCAGCAGTATCCTCGGGGGGGGCTCCTACGAGCAGTACTTC,CASSILGGGSYEQYF
TRBJ2-7,TRBV20-1,.,.,12,TGCAGTGCTAGAGATTCAGGGGCCGAGCAGTACTTC,CSARDSGAEQYF
TRBJ1-3,TRBV5-6,.,.,17,TGTGCCAGCAGCTTCGTTTTGCGGGAGAGCTCTGGAAACACCATATATTTT,CASSFVLRESSGNTIYF
TRBJ2-1,TRBV7-3,few,TRBD2,15,TGTGCCAGCAGCCCCCGGACTAGCGGGAGGGATGAGCAGTTCTTC,CASSPRTSGRDEQFF
TRBJ1-4,TRBV27,.,.,13,TGTGCCAGCAGTTTATCATCGGGGAAAAAACTGTTTTTT,CASSLSSGKKLFF
TRBJ2-3,TRBV7-8,.,.,17,TGTGCCAGCAGTCCTGGGGGGTGGTCGGTGCTTCCAGATACGCAGTATTTT,CASSPGGWSVLPDTQYF
TRBJ2-7,TRBV6-5,.,.,15,TGTGCCAGCAGTTACGATAGGGGGGGAGCCTACGAGCAGTACTTC,CASSYDRGGAYEQYF
TRBJ2-1,TRBV6-6,.,.,16,TGTGCCAGCAGACGCGCACAGGGTGAGGTTTTTAATGAGCAGTTCTTC,CASRRAQGEVFNEQFF
TRBJ2-1,TRBV20-1,.,.,14,TGCAGTGCTCTCGACTGGAGCTCCTACAATGAGCAGTTCTTC,CSALDWSSYNEQFF
TRBJ2-2,TRBV2,few,.,13,TGTGCCAGCAACCGGGCAAACACCGGGGAGCTGTTTTTT,CASNRANTGELFF
TRBJ2-5,TRBV27,many,TRBD1,18,TGTGCCAGCAGTTTATCCAGGAGACAGGGCAAATACCAAGAGACCCAGTACTTC,CASSLSRRQGKYQETQYF
TRBJ2-1,TRBV12-3/TRBV12-4,few,.,10,TGTGCCAGCAGTTTTGGTGAGCAGTTCTTC,CASSFGEQFF
TRBJ2-1,TRBV6-2/TRBV6-3,.,TRBD2,16,TGTGCCAGCCGGACTAGCGGGGGGGACCTCTACAATGAGCAGTTCTTC,CASRTSGGDLYNEQFF